The source of this T cell receptor (beta chain) is a study of blood T cell repertoires in COVID-19. The overall study: Both acute and convalescent COVID-19 samples were obtained from the United States, Italy and Spain.

This CDR3 region has 16 residues. The germline V gene encodes CDR1 LGHNA and CDR2 YSLEER. V lost 2 bases and J 0 bases, leaving 11 bases between the germline ends. Original methodology: For nucleated cells, counts were estimated from reference gene primer amplification. Measured with immunoSEQ multiplex PCR; TCRdb has only the in-frame clones, and not every one. Clonal size and the V and J genes are those of that table, whereas D and trimming came from the DNA. This sample carries fewer than 85,000 clones, around 85% of them seen once, and the ten largest clones take 4.5% to 5.5%. Sequences were obtained from peripheral blood. The receptor was derived from a man older than 75 with acute or convalescent COVID-19. This chain joins TRBV4-3 and TRBJ1-3; TRBD1 might be the D (5 bases). The CDR3 region has the DNA TGCGCCAGCAGCCAAAATTCACAGGCCTCTGGAAACACCATATATTTT. Translated: CASSQNSQASGNTIYF.